This T cell receptor beta chain was identified during a study of PD-1 blockade in mismatch repair-deficient tumors. Study details: Enrolled 2013-2016, patients had progressing, pretreated mismatch repair-deficient cancers of around twelve types. Study results and limitations: Rapid post-treatment expansion, then contraction, generally preceding radiologic response, marked tumor-resident clones.

CDR3 size: 13 residues. Per the germline V gene, CDR1 is MDHEN and CDR2 is SYDVKM. Trimming shortened V by 4 bases and J by 3 bases, and 9 bases separated the two germline ends. Generated by immunoSEQ multiplex PCR, the TCRdb table keeps only in-frame clones and is missing some. The repertoire holds around 50,000 clones, with approximately 80% as singletons. Points on this clone: Its antigen is unknown.

Every patient had mismatch repair deficiency by PCR or immunohistochemistry. TCR sequencing covered three patients who responded to pembrolizumab. The TCR sequence derives from an adult with mismatch repair-deficient cancer. Material: PBMCs, obtained before pembrolizumab treatment. The chain carries TRBV28 and TRBJ1-1; D not resolved. The CDR3 DNA is TGTGCCAGCAGTTGGGGATTTGACACTGAAGCTTTCTTT. It yields the protein CASSWGFDTEAFF.